This T cell receptor beta chain was retrieved from a study of T cell repertoires in cytomegalovirus infection. Study at large: It was recently identified HLA-C-restricted and well-studied HLA-B-restricted CMV epitopes that the study used. Indications came from public TCR beta signatures; they pointed to CMV infection and to a matching HLA type. Whole-study findings and limits: Predominance within the ex vivo response was attributable to HLA-C-restricted CMV-specific TCR beta clonotypes. Carriers of CMV plus the relevant HLA were identified by cumulative public TCR beta family frequency.

TCRdb called the reads again in MiXCR, with one record for every CDR3 protein. The top ten hold 80% of the sample, which has 50,000 to 60,000 distinct CDR3 sequences, roughly 21% seen once. A few counts support this clonotype. Its specificity is unknown. CDR3 length: 15 amino acids. J gave up 2 bases and V 6 bases, and 9 bases lay outside the gene matches. The germline CDR1 and CDR2 sequences are SGHTA and FQGNSA. The V and J genes are TRBV7-2 and TRBJ2-7; 8 nucleotides line up with TRBD2. Sequences were derived from CD8+ T cells from cultured PBMCs, sampled from culture after CMV antigen stimulation. The receptor comes from a human donor in good health (CMV status not recorded). Some clones in this sample may be carry-over from other donors' samples. CDR3 nucleotide sequence: TGTGCCAGCAGTATACTAGCGGAGGACCCCTACGAGCAGTACTTC. Encoded protein: CASSILAEDPYEQYF. The full variable domain, rest sourced from reference TRBV7-2 and TRBJ2-7, is GAGVSQSPSNKVTEKGKDVELRCDPISGHTALYWYRQSLGQGLEFLIYFQGNSAPDKSGLPSDRFSAERTGGSVSTLTIQRTQQEDSAVYLCASSILAEDPYEQYFGPGTRLTVT.